A selection of T cell receptor beta chains follows, all from one sample in a study of T cells in Graves' hyperthyroidism and ophthalmopathy. MiXCR was run by TCRdb on the multiplex PCR reads, yielding one entry per CDR3 protein. This sample carries around 600,000 distinct CDR3 sequences, roughly 14% of them seen once, and the ten largest clones take about 12%. Material for sequencing was blood. The receptors come from a woman in her forties or fifties with Graves' ophthalmopathy. Both conserved end residues are trimmed from each CDR3. The order of the fields is V gene, D gene, CDR3 length, J gene, CDR3 protein. The D gene is left open where the match is weak.

>TRBV25-1|TRBD1|12|TRBJ1-6
ASSGTGPGSPLH
>TRBV29-1|.|9|TRBJ2-5
SVRTLETQY
>TRBV20-1|.|11|TRBJ2-7
SVGGRVDYEQY
>TRBV12-3/TRBV12-4|.|12|TRBJ2-2
ASSLTPNTGELF
>TRBV5-1|.|12|TRBJ2-2
ASKRTAATGELF
>TRBV6-1|.|12|TRBJ1-6
ASSEFGSLSPLH
>TRBV12-5|.|12|TRBJ2-1
ASGDSRQYNEQF
>TRBV29-1|TRBD1|15|TRBJ2-6
SVWGDRGISGANVLT
>TRBV24-1|.|14|TRBJ2-5
ATSDSKIGIRETQY
>TRBV6-2/TRBV6-3|.|14|TRBJ1-4
ASRDIGRSSNEKLF
>TRBV15|.|15|TRBJ2-6
ATSRAPMGSGANVLT
>TRBV7-9|.|11|TRBJ1-1
ASSGGGSTEAF
>TRBV5-1|.|14|TRBJ2-1
ASSIIGVLDYNEQF
>TRBV7-2|.|13|TRBJ2-5
ASSTGTWGMQTQY
>TRBV6-1|TRBD1|14|TRBJ1-6
ASRPEQGANNSPLH
>TRBV12-3/TRBV12-4|.|14|TRBJ2-1
ASSFSGHFRVDEQF
>TRBV18|.|13|TRBJ1-2
ASSPGGLYNYGYT
>TRBV11-2|.|13|TRBJ2-7
ASSLATGSSYEQY
>TRBV27|TRBD1|12|TRBJ1-4
ASRRTGGGEKLF
>TRBV4-2|TRBD2|13|TRBJ2-1
ASSPVGGVHNEQF
>TRBV4-2|.|13|TRBJ1-1
ASSGHRVMNTEAF
>TRBV11-3|.|12|TRBJ1-3
ASSRPGQGNTIY
>TRBV20-1|TRBD2|15|TRBJ2-5
SARDLGTSGYQETQY
>TRBV11-2|.|12|TRBJ1-1
ASSLKRGNTEAF
>TRBV30|TRBD1|12|TRBJ1-3
AAGTGAAGNTIY
>TRBV28|.|11|TRBJ1-1
ASSPWDTLEAF
>TRBV2|TRBD1|12|TRBJ2-7
ASSLRDRRDEQY
>TRBV20-1|TRBD2|13|TRBJ2-5
SADRTSGSKETQY
>TRBV30|.|11|TRBJ1-5
AWSIRGRQPQH
>TRBV12-3/TRBV12-4|.|13|TRBJ1-4
ASSLNSRSGEKLF
>TRBV7-2|.|12|TRBJ2-1
ASSFGGILSEQF
>TRBV28|.|10|TRBJ2-1
ASTTGSGQQF
>TRBV18|.|15|TRBJ1-1
ATSPRGGISMNTEAF
>TRBV18|.|12|TRBJ1-6
ASSPPVDQRTLH
>TRBV24-1|TRBD2|15|TRBJ2-1
ATSDFDASGRDNEQF
>TRBV12-3/TRBV12-4|.|11|TRBJ2-5
ASSFSEQETQY
>TRBV11-3|.|11|TRBJ2-4
ASSALAENIQY
>TRBV20-1|TRBD2|14|TRBJ2-5
SALPLAGGSAETQY
>TRBV28|.|11|TRBJ1-2
ASRIRQSYGYT
>TRBV5-1|.|13|TRBJ2-1
ASSLAGGVGDEQF
>TRBV6-1|TRBD1|11|TRBJ2-7
ASSQGAIYEQY
>TRBV20-1|TRBD2|12|TRBJ2-7
SARAGGRSYEQY
>TRBV28|TRBD2|12|TRBJ2-1
ATTLAGSYNEQF
>TRBV7-2|.|13|TRBJ1-5
ASSLRQAYNQPQH
>TRBV5-1|.|11|TRBJ1-1
ASSEQGYGEAF
>TRBV29-1|.|8|TRBJ2-5
RVCQETQY
>TRBV20-1|.|11|TRBJ2-3
SARDLRADTQY
>TRBV12-3/TRBV12-4|.|15|TRBJ1-1
ASSPPWGGHLNTEAF
>TRBV25-1|.|15|TRBJ2-3
ASSEYMRSGSADTQY
>TRBV6-5|.|16|TRBJ2-1
ASSYSGFGGAYAGEQF
>TRBV20-1|.|12|TRBJ1-2
SARGAGTLSGYT
>TRBV28|.|13|TRBJ1-5
ASRPSGQYNQPQH
>TRBV2|.|12|TRBJ1-5
ASSRTWGNQPQH